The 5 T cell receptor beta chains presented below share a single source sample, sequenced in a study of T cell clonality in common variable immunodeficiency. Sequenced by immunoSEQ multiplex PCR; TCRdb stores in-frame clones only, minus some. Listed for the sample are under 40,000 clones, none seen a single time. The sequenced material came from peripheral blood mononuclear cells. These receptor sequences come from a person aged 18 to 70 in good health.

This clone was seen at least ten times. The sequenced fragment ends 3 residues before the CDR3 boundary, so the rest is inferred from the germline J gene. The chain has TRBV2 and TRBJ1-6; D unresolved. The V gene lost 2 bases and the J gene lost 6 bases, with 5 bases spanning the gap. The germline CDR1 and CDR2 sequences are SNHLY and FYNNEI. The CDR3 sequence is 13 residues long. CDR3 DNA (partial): TGTGCCAGCAGTGAATCCAGTAATTCACCC. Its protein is CASSESSNSP. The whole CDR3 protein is CASSESSNSPLHF.

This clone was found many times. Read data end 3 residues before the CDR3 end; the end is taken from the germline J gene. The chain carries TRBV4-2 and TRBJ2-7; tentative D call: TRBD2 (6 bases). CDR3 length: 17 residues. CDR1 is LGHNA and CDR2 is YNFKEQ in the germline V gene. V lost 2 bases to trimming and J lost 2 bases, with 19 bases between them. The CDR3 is CASSQHAGRELPYEQYF. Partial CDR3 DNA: TGTGCCAGCAGCCAACATGCGGGGCGCGAACTTCCCTACGAG.

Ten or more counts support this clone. Partial CDR3 DNA: TGTGCCAGCAGCCAAGAACGGTCTACTGAA. As protein: CASSQERSTE. The CDR3 as a whole reads CASSQERSTEAFF. The rearrangement joins TRBV14 to TRBJ1-1; D gene ambiguous. The observed sequence ends 3 residues before the CDR3 terminus, with the missing tail filled in from the germline J gene. CDR3 length equals 13 residues. V lost 0 bases and J lost 5, with 7 bases in between. The V gene's germline CDR1 is SGHDN and CDR2 FVKESK.

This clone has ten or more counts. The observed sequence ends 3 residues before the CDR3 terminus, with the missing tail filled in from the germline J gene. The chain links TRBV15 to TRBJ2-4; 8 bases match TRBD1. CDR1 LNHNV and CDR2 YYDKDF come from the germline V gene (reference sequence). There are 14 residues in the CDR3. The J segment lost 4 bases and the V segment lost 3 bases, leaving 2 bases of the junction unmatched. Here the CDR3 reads CATSSQGAKNIQYF. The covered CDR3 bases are TGTGCCACCAGCAGCCAGGGGGCAAAAAACATT.

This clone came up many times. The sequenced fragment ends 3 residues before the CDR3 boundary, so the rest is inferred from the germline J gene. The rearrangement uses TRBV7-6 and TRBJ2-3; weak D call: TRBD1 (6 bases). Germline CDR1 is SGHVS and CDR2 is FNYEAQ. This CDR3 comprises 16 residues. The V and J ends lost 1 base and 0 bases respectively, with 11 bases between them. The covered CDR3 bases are TGTGCCAGCAGCTTAGGACAGGTTTCTAGCACAGATACG. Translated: CASSLGQVSSTDT. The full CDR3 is CASSLGQVSSTDTQYF.